The rows below give T cell receptor beta chains drawn from one sample of a study of T-cell memory formation after mild COVID-19. MiXCR, run by TCRdb on the 5' RACE reads, gives a single entry per CDR3 protein. The sample holds around 320,000 distinct CDR3 sequences, approximately 19% seen once. Sample: PBMCs or a T cell subset sorted from them (not recorded which). These receptors were obtained from a man aged 18 to 30 who had mild COVID-19 (a few samples of this study predate the infection). Cell type and time point are not known. Both conserved end residues are part of each CDR3. D genes are given only for firm matches. The size of a clone is reported for some rows only, either as once, few or many, or as a class for expanded clones.

NA	NA	TRBV4-2	TRBJ1-6	TGTGCCAGCAGCCAGGACGCAGGGCGCGGTGGGTCACCCCTCCACTTT	CASSQDAGRGGSPLHF
few	NA	TRBV2	TRBJ1-5	TGTGCCAGCAGTGAATGGGTAACGTTATCTAATCAGCCCCAGCATTTT	CASSEWVTLSNQPQHF
NA	NA	TRBV10-3	TRBJ2-2	TGTGCCACCTTAAGCGGGCCAGCCACCGGGGAGCTGTTTTTT	CATLSGPATGELFF
NA	NA	TRBV20-1	TRBJ1-1	TGCAGTGCTAGTGGGGCCGGGACGGTGAACACTGAAGCTTTCTTT	CSASGAGTVNTEAFF
NA	NA	TRBV7-2	TRBJ2-1	TGTGCCGGCCGGGGTAGCGGCAACAATGAGCAGTTCTTC	CAGRGSGNNEQFF
NA	NA	TRBV6-5	TRBJ1-1	TGTGCCAGCATGTGGTCGGAGGGGGACACTGAAGCTTTCTTT	CASMWSEGDTEAFF
NA	TRBD1	TRBV7-9	TRBJ1-1	TGTGCCAGCAGCCTTACAGGGGTAAAGACTGAAGCTTTCTTT	CASSLTGVKTEAFF
NA	NA	TRBV7-2	TRBJ2-5	TGTGCCAGCAGCTTAGCGATAGGACGGGAGACCCAGTACTTC	CASSLAIGRETQYF
NA	NA	TRBV5-1	TRBJ1-1	TGCGCCAGCAGCACCGGGGGGGACACTGAAGCTTTCTTT	CASSTGGDTEAFF
NA	NA	TRBV29-1	TRBJ1-2	TGCAGCGTCGACAGGTTTAACGGTGGCTACACCTTC	CSVDRFNGGYTF
NA	NA	TRBV9	TRBJ1-1	TGTGCCAGCAGCGTCTACGGCCAGAACACTGAAGCTTTCTTT	CASSVYGQNTEAFF
NA	NA	TRBV28	TRBJ2-3	TGTGCCAGCAGTTTTGCCGGGGCACTCATCACAGATACGCAGTATTTT	CASSFAGALITDTQYF
many	TRBD1	TRBV12-3/TRBV12-4	TRBJ1-2	TGTGCCAGCAGTTTGGGACAGGCTAACTATGGCTACACCTTC	CASSLGQANYGYTF
few	NA	TRBV14	TRBJ2-5	TGTGCCAGCAGCCAATCGCTACCGGAAGAGACCCAGTACTTC	CASSQSLPEETQYF
few	NA	TRBV5-1	TRBJ2-1	TGCGCCAGCAGCTTGATGGCCAGTACTGAGCAGTTCTTC	CASSLMASTEQFF
few	TRBD1	TRBV9	TRBJ1-1	TGTGCCAGCAGCGTAGGAGGGGGCCCTAACACTGAAGCTTTCTTT	CASSVGGGPNTEAFF
few	NA	TRBV6-6	TRBJ1-1	TGTGCCAGCACCCTAGACACTGAAGCTTTCTTT	CASTLDTEAFF